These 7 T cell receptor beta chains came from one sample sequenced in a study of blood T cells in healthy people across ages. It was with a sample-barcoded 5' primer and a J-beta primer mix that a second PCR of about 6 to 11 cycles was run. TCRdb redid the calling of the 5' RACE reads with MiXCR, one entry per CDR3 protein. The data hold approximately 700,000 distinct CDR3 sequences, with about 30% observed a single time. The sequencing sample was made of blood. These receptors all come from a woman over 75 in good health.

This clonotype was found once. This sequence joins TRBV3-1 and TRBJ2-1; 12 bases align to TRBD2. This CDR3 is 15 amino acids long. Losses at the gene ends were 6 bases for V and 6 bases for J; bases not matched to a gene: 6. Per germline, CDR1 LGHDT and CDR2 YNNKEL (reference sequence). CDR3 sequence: CASSVTSGRTNEQFF. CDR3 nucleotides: TGTGCCAGCAGTGTAACTAGCGGGAGGACCAATGAGCAGTTCTTC.

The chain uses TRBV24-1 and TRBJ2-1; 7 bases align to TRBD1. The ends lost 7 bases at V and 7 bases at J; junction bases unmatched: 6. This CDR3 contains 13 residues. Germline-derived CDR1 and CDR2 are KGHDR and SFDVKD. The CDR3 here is CATSLTGRNEQFF. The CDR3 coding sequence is TGTGCCACCAGCCTGACAGGGCGGAATGAGCAGTTCTTC.

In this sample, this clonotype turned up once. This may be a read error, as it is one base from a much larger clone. The CDR3 reads CASSLDPPGGPGDMQYF. In nucleotides, the CDR3 is TGCGCCAGCAGCTTGGACCCTCCGGGGGGGCCGGGAGATATGCAGTATTTT. V and J are TRBV5-1 and TRBJ2-3, with 8 bases lining up with TRBD2. The CDR3 totals 17 residues. Germline values: CDR1 SGHRS, CDR2 YFSETQ.

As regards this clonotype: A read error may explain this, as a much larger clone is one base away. CDR3 nucleotide sequence: TGTGCCATCAGTGGGGGCGGTGCCTCCTACAATGAGCAGTTCTTC. Translation: CAISGGGASYNEQFF. The V call is TRBV10-3, the J call TRBJ2-1; perhaps TRBD1 as D (5 bases). This CDR3 contains 15 residues. Per the germline V gene, CDR1 is ENHRY and CDR2 is SYGVKD. Trimming pared 4 bases from V and 0 bases from J, leaving 10 bases between.

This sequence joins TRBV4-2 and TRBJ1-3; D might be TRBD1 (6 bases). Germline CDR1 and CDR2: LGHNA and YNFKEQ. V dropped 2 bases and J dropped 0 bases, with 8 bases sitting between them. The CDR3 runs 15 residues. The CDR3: CASSQTGNSGNTIYF. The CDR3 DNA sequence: TGTGCCAGCAGCCAAACAGGGAACTCTGGAAACACCATATATTTT.

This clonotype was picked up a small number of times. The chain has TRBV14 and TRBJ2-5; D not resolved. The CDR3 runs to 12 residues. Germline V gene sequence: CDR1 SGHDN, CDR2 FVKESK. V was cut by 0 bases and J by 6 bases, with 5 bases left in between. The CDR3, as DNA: TGTGCCAGCAGCCAAGAAAGGCAGACCCAGTACTTC. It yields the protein CASSQERQTQYF. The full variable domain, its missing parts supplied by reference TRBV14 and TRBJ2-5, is EAGVTQFPSHSVIEKGQTVTLRCDPISGHDNLYWYRRVMGKEIKFLLHFVKESKQDESGMPNNRFLAERTGGTYSTLKVQPAELEDSGVYFCASSQERQTQYFGPGTRLLVL.

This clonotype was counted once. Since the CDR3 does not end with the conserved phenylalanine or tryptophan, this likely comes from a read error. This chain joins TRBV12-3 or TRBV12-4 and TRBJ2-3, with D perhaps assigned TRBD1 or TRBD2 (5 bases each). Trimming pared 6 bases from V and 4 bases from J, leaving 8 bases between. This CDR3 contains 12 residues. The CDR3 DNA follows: TGTGCCAGCAGGCAGGGACCAGATACGCAGTATTCT. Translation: CASRQGPDTQYS.